This T cell receptor (beta chain) came from a study of cytomegalovirus exposure and HLA in healthy donors. Whole-study findings and limits: Apparent HLA restriction characterized most CMV-associated TCR beta chains in a later analysis.

On this clone itself: Its antigen is not known. One end of the junction varies from germline; a read error may be responsible. Within the sample, other DNA sequences also encode this same CDR3.

The CDR3 loop spans 15 amino acids. Per the germline V gene, CDR1 is PRHDT and CDR2 is FYEKMQ (reference sequence). The PCR ran on 60 Vbeta and 13 Jbeta primers. Sequenced by immunoSEQ multiplex PCR; TCRdb stores in-frame clones only, minus some. The sample yields 120,000 or so clones, approximately 80% seen once. Sequenced input: PBMCs. V is TRBV13 and J is TRBJ2-1; a possible D gene is TRBD2 (5 bases). The TCR was taken from a male donor in good health and CMV-seronegative. CDR3 nucleotides: TGTGCCAGCAGCCTAGGACTGGCGGGCTACAATGAGCAGTTCTTC. Its protein is CASSLGLAGYNEQFF.